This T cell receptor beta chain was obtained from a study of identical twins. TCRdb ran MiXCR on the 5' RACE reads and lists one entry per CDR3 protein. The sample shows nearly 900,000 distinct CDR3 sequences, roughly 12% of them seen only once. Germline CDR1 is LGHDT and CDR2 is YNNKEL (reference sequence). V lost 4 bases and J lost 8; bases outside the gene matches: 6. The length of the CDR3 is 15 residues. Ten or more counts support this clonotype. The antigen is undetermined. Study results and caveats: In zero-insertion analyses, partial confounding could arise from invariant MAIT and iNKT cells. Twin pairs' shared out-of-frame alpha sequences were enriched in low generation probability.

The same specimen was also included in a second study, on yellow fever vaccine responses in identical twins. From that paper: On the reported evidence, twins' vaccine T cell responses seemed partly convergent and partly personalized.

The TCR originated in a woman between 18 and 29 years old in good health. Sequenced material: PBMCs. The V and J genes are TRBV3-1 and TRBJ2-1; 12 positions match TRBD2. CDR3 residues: CASSPLAGGLDEQFF. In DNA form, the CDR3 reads TGTGCCAGCAGCCCACTAGCGGGAGGTCTGGATGAGCAGTTCTTC.